Detailed here is one TCR beta chain. The antigen is not known. Produced via immunoSEQ multiplex PCR; TCRdb's table is partial and in-frame only. The repertoire includes about 150,000 clones, roughly nine tenths of them detected once, and 4.5% to 6.5% sits in the top ten. This entry comes from a study of T cell responses to AZD1222 COVID-19 vaccine. Study-wide results and limits: All repertoire sampling was performed exclusively after the peak T cell response. CD4 TCRs linked to vaccination spanned spike, dominating at 160-218 and 743-854.

This TCR was recovered from an adult in good health. The source material was peripheral blood, sampled on day 0 of AZD1222 vaccination.

The DNA of the CDR3 is TGTGCCACCGGCGGAGGGGGCAGTACAGATACGCAGTATTTT. This codes for CATGGGGSTDTQYF. The V gene is TRBV24-1, the J gene TRBJ2-3, with a possible D match to TRBD1 (7 bases). V was cut by 9 bases and J by 3 bases, with 15 bases left in between. The length of the CDR3 is 14 residues. Germline assignment: CDR1 KGHDR and CDR2 SFDVKD.